The present TCR beta chain was sequenced within a study of regulatory T cells in long-lasting Graves disease. Study summary: Graves' patients who were just diagnosed had used antithyroid drugs for under 3 months.

Findings and limits, study-wide: Persistent Graves' patients had lower TCR diversity than newly diagnosed ones.

V was shortened by 0 bases and J by 0 bases, with 21 bases between the two germline ends. The CDR3 extends over 20 amino acids. Germline lookup yields CDR1 SNHLY and CDR2 FYNNEI. TCR beta libraries were built with iRepertoire HTBI primers and Arm-PCR of CDR3 regions. TCRdb reprocessed the multiplex PCR reads via MiXCR and lists one record per CDR3 protein. The sample lists under 300,000 distinct CDR3 sequences, around 21% occurring once. Described time point: newly diagnosed GD, antithyroid drugs for less than 3 months. PBMC-extracted RNA yielded the TCR library. Of note for this clonotype: Its antigen is currently unknown.

The source is a female donor with Graves disease. The chain combines TRBV2 with TRBJ1-3; weak D call: TRBD1 (5 bases). Source: peripheral blood mononuclear cells (PBMCs), taken at new diagnosis, from a patient treated with antithyroid drugs. The DNA of the CDR3 is TGTGCCAGCAGTGAAGCGTCTGGCAGGGTCAGCTCCAACTCTGGAAACACCATATATTTT. Protein product: CASSEASGRVSSNSGNTIYF.